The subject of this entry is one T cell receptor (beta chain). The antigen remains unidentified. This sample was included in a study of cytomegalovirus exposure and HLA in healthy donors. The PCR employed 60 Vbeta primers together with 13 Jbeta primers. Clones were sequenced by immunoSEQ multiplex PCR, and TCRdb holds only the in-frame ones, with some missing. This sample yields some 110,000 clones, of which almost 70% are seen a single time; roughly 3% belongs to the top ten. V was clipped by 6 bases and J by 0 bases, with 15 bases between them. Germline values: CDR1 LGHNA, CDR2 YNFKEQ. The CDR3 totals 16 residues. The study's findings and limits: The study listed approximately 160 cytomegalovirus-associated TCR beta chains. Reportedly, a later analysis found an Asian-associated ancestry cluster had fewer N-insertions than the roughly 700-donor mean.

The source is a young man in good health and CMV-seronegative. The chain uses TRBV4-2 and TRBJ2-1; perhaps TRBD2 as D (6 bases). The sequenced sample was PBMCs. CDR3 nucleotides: TGTGCCAGCAGGGCCCCGGGACTCAGCTCCTACAATGAGCAGTTCTTC. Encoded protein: CASRAPGLSSYNEQFF.